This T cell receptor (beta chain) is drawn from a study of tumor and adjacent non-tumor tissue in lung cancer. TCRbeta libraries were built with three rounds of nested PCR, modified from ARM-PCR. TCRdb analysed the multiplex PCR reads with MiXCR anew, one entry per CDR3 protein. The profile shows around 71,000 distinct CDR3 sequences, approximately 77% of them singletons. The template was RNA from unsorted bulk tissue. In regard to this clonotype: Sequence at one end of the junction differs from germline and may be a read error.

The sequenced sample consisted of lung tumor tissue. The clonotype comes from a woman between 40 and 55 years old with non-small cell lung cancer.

The CDR3 DNA reads TGCGCCAGCAGCTTAGAAAGTGGCGAGCAGTGCTTC. As protein: CASSLESGEQCF. The chain employs TRBV11-3 and TRBJ2-7; the D is unclear. The CDR3 is 12 residues long. Germline lookup yields CDR1 SGHNT and CDR2 YENEEA. The variable domain in full, completed from reference TRBV11-3 and TRBJ2-7, reads EAGVVQSPRYKIIEKKQPVAFWCNPISGHNTLYWYLQNLGQGPELLIRYENEEAVDDSQLPKDRFSAERLKGVDSTLKIQPAELGDSAVYLCASSLESGEQCFGPGTRLTVT.